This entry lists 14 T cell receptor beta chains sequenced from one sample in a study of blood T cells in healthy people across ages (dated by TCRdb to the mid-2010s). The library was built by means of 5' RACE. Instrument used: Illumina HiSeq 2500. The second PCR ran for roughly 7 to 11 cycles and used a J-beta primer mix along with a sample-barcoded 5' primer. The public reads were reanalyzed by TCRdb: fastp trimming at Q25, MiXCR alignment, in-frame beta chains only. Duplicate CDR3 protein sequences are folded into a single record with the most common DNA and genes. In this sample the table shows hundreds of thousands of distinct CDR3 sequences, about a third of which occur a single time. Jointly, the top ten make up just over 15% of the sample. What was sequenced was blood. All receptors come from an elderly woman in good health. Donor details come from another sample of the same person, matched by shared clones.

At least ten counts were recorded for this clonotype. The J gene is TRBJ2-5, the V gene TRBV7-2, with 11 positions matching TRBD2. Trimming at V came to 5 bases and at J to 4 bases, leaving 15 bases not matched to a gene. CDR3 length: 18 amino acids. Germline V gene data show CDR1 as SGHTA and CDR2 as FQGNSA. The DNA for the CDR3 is TGTGCCAGCAGCCACCAGAGTAGCGGGGGGGGACCGACAGAGACCCAGTACTTC. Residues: CASSHQSSGGGPTETQYF.

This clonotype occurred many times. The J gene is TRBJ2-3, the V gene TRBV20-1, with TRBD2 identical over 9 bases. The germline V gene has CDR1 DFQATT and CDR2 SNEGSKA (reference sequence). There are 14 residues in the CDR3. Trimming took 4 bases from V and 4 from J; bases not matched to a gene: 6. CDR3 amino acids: CSATAGGRADTQYF. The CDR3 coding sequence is TGCAGTGCTACGGCGGGGGGGCGGGCAGATACGCAGTATTTT.

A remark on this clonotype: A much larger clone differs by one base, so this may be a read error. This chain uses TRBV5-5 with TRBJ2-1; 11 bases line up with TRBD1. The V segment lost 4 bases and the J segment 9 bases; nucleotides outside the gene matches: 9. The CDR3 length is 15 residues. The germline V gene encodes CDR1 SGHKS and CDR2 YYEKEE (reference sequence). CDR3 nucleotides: TGTGCCAGCAGCCTTCGGGGACAGGGGGGGCGTGAGCAGTTCTTC. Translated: CASSLRGQGGREQFF.

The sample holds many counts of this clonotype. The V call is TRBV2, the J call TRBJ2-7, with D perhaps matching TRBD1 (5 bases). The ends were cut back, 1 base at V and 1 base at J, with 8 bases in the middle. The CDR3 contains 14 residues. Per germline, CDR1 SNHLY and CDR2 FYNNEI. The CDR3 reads CASSEGTYSYEQYF. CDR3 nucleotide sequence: TGTGCCAGCAGTGAAGGGACATATTCCTACGAGCAGTACTTC. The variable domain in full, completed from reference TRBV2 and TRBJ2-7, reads EPEVTQTPSHQVTQMGQEVILRCVPISNHLYFYWYRQILGQKVEFLVSFYNNEISEKSEIFDDQFSVERPDGSNFTLKIRSTKLEDSAMYFCASSEGTYSYEQYFGPGTRLTVT.

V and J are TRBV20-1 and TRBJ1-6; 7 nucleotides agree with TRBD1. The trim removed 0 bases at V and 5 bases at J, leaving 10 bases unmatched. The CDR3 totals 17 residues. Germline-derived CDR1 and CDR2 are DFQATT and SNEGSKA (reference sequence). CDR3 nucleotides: TGCAGTGCTAGAGATTCCGGCATGACAGGGAATAATTCACCCCTCCACTTT. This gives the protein CSARDSGMTGNNSPLHF.

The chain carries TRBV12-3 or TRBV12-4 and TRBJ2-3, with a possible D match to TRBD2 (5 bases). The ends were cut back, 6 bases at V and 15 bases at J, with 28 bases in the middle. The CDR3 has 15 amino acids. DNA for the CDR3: TGTGCCAGCAGCCAAGCGGACGTGAGCACAGATATGGAATATTTT. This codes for CASSQADVSTDMEYF.

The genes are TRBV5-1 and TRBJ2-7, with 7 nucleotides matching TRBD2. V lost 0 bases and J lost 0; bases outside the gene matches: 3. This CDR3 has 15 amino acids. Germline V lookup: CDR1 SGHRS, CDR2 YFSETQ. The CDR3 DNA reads TGCGCCAGCAGCTTGGGGGGGGGTGACTCCTACGAGCAGTACTTC. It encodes CASSLGGGDSYEQYF.

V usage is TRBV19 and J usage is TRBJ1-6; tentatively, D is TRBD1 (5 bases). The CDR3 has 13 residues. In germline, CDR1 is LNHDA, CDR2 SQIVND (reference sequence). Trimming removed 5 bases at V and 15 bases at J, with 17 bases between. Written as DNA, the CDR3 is TGTGCCAGTAGTTTCCTCGGGGACCTACTCCTCCACTTT. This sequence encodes CASSFLGDLLLHF.

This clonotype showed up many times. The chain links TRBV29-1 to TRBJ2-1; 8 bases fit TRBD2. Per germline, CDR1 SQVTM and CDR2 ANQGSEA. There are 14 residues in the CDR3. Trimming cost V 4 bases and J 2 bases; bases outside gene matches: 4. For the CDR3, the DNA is TGCAGCGTTGGGCGGGGGGACACCTACAATGAGCAGTTCTTC. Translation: CSVGRGDTYNEQFF.

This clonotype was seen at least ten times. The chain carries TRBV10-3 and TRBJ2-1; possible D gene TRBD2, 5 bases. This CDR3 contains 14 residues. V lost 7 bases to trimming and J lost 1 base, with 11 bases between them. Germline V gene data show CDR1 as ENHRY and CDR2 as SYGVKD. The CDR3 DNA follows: TGTGCCATCAAGGACTCCTCATCCTACAATGAGCAGTTCTTC. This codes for CAIKDSSSYNEQFF.

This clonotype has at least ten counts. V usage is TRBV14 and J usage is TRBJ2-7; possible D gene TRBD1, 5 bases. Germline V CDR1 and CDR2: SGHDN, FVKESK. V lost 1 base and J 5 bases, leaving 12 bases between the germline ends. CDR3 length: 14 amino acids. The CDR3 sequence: CASSQAGNLDEQYF. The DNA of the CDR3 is TGTGCCAGCAGCCAAGCAGGGAACTTGGACGAGCAGTACTTC.

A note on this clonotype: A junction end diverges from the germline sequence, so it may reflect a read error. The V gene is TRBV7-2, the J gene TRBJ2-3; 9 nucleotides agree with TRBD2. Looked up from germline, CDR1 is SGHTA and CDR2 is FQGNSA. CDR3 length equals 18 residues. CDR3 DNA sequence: TGTGCCAGCAACTTAATTTCCGGGACTAGCAGATACACAGATACGCAGTATTTT. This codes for CASNLISGTSRYTDTQYF.

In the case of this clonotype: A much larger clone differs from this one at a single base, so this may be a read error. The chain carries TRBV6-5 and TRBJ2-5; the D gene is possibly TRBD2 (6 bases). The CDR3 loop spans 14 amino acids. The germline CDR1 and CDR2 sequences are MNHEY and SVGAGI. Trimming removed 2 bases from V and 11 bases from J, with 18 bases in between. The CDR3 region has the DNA TGTGCCAGCAGTTACAATCCGCGGGGCGATGAGCAGTACTTC. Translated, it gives CASSYNPRGDEQYF.

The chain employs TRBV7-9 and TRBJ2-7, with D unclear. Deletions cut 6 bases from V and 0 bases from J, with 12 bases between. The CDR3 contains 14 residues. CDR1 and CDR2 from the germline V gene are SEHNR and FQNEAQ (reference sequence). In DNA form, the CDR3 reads TGTGCCAGCAGTCGAGAACACGACTCCTACGAGCAGTACTTC. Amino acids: CASSREHDSYEQYF.